Detailed here is one T cell receptor (beta chain). This sample is drawn from a study of T-cell memory formation after mild COVID-19. TCRdb used MiXCR to reprocess the 5' RACE reads, holding one entry per CDR3 protein. The sample lists under 250,000 distinct CDR3 sequences; approximately 15% were seen once. The V and J ends lost 4 bases and 4 bases, in that order; junction bases with no gene match: 4. CDR1 is SEHNR and CDR2 is FQNEAQ in the germline V gene (reference sequence). This CDR3 is built from 14 residues. The origin of this receptor is an adult woman who had mild COVID-19 (a few samples of this study predate the infection). Cell type and time point are not known. Source material: PBMCs or a T cell subset sorted from them (not recorded which). The chain joins TRBV7-9 to TRBJ1-2; TRBD1 matches 9 bases. The CDR3 DNA reads as TGTGCCAGCAGCTCTCGACAGGGGGGCTATGGCTACACCTTC. Protein sequence: CASSSRQGGYGYTF.